The 32 T cell receptor beta chains below come from one sample, sequenced in a study of CD8+ T cells in alopecia areata. Extraction of RNA preceded its reverse transcription into cDNA, which served as the sequencing template. Clones were read by immunoSEQ multiplex PCR, and TCRdb kept only the in-frame ones, dropping some. The sample consists of about 260,000 clones, approximately 60% of them appearing once. As for treatment: oral pan-JAK inhibitor, 5-10 mg twice daily. The specimen was CD4+ T cells sorted from blood, collected around week 54, from a patient treated with tofacitinib. Receptors were obtained from a human donor with alopecia areata.

The gene calls are TRBV29-1 and TRBJ1-2; D not certain. Germline CDR1 reads SQVTM; CDR2 reads ANQGSEA. The CDR3 totals 10 residues. V was pared by 6 bases and J by 8 bases, with 10 bases between. The CDR3 reads CSVGLDGYTF. The CDR3 DNA sequence: TGCAGCGTAGGGCTGGACGGCTACACCTTC.

This clone has a handful of counts. This chain uses TRBV29-1 with TRBJ2-5; D possibly uses TRBD1 or TRBD2 (5 bases each). This CDR3 region has 13 residues. V shed 6 bases and J shed 5 bases, with 16 bases lying between them. Germline CDR1 and CDR2: SQVTM and ANQGSEA. CDR3 in DNA: TGCAGCGTCGCCCCGGGACGAATGGAGACCCAGTACTTC. It encodes CSVAPGRMETQYF.

This chain joins TRBV7-9 and TRBJ1-2; tentative D call: TRBD1 (5 bases). CDR3 length: 14 amino acids. In germline, CDR1 is SEHNR, CDR2 FQNEAQ (reference sequence). Trimming shortened V by 3 bases and J by 3 bases, and 11 bases separated the two germline ends. CDR3 coding DNA: TGTGCCAGCAGCTTGCAGGGTGATGACTATGGCTACACCTTC. Its protein is CASSLQGDDYGYTF.

This chain uses TRBV28 with TRBJ2-5; D not certain. CDR1 is MDHEN and CDR2 is SYDVKM in the germline V gene. The CDR3 sequence is 12 residues long. V shed 7 bases and J shed 1 base, with 7 bases lying between them. The CDR3 loop reads CASNQLQETQYF. The CDR3 nucleotides read TGTGCCAGCAACCAACTCCAAGAGACCCAGTACTTC. Supplemented by reference TRBV28 and TRBJ2-5, the full variable domain reads DVKVTQSSRYLVKRTGEKVFLECVQDMDHENMFWYRQDPGLGLRLIYFSYDVKMKEKGDIPEGYSVSREKKERFSLILESASTNQTSMYLCASNQLQETQYFGPGTRLLVL.

This clone was seen a handful of times. This sequence joins TRBV4-2 and TRBJ1-4; D is uncertain. The CDR3 spans 14 residues. V lost 1 base, J lost 7 bases, and 10 bases lay in between. Per the germline V gene, CDR1 is LGHNA and CDR2 is YNFKEQ. The CDR3, as DNA: TGTGCCAGCAGCCAAGTGACATCTGGTGAAAAACTGTTTTTT. Translated, it gives CASSQVTSGEKLFF.

The chain is built from TRBV13 and TRBJ2-6; no definite D call. The V and J ends lost 1 base and 1 base respectively, with 5 bases between them. Germline V lookup: CDR1 PRHDT, CDR2 FYEKMQ (reference sequence). The CDR3 length is 15 residues. CDR3 bases: TGTGCCAGCAGCTTAGTCGTTTCTGGGGCCAACGTCCTGACTTTC. Translated, it gives CASSLVVSGANVLTF.

The V and J genes are TRBV2 and TRBJ1-4; D is undetermined. This CDR3 region has 14 residues. The germline gives CDR1 SNHLY, CDR2 FYNNEI. The V end lost 7 bases, the J end lost 0 bases, and 9 bases lay between the germline ends. As DNA, the CDR3 is TGTGCCAGCAATTTGGGAACAACTAATGAAAAACTGTTTTTT. Translating gives CASNLGTTNEKLFF.

The chain combines TRBV19 with TRBJ1-1; D is uncertain. V was trimmed by 5 bases and J by 1 base, leaving 8 bases between them. Germline V lookup: CDR1 LNHDA, CDR2 SQIVND (reference sequence). This CDR3 comprises 13 residues. The CDR3 coding sequence is TGTGCCAGTAGTGTGGCGTGGAACACTGAAGCTTTCTTT. Amino acid sequence: CASSVAWNTEAFF.

With regard to this clone: Different DNA sequences within this sample yield the same CDR3. The V and J genes are TRBV30 and TRBJ2-7; D is undetermined. The V gene's germline CDR1 is GTSNPN and CDR2 SVGIG (reference sequence). V dropped 0 bases and J dropped 4 bases, with 7 bases sitting between them. The CDR3 runs to 12 residues. DNA of the CDR3: TGTGCCTGGAGTGTCCCCGGGTACGAGCAGTACTTC. This encodes CAWSVPGYEQYF.

V gene TRBV11-2 combines with J gene TRBJ2-7, with D possibly being TRBD1 (6 bases). The V end lost 5 bases, the J end lost 3 bases, and 14 bases lay between the germline ends. The CDR3 is 14 residues long. CDR1 and CDR2 (germline): SGHAT, FQNNGV. The CDR3 sequence is CASSLDSIFYEQYF. Written as DNA, the CDR3 is TGTGCCAGCAGCCTGGACAGCATATTCTACGAGCAGTACTTC.

The rearrangement uses TRBV4-2 and TRBJ2-5; unclear D gene. Germline assignment: CDR1 LGHNA and CDR2 YNFKEQ. The CDR3 extends over 12 amino acids. Trimming left V 4 bases short and J 2 bases short, with 5 bases between. The DNA for the CDR3 is TGTGCCAGCAGCCGGTCACAAGAGACCCAGTACTTC. Protein sequence: CASSRSQETQYF.

The rearrangement links TRBV7-8 to TRBJ1-1; D perhaps matches TRBD1 (5 bases). Trimming took 2 bases from V and 6 from J, leaving 10 bases between them. CDR1 SGHVS and CDR2 FQNEAQ come from the germline V gene. This CDR3 has 13 residues. CDR3 in DNA: TGTGCCAGCAGCTTACGGCGGGGGGCTGAAGCTTTCTTT. Translated: CASSLRRGAEAFF.

The chain links TRBV30 to TRBJ2-5, with 7 bases aligning to TRBD2. V gave up 2 bases and J gave up 3 bases; unmatched junction bases: 3. CDR1 is GTSNPN and CDR2 is SVGIG in the germline V gene (reference sequence). The CDR3 is 13 residues long. The CDR3 protein is CAWSRLAEETQYF. The CDR3 coding sequence is TGTGCCTGGAGTCGGCTAGCGGAAGAGACCCAGTACTTC.

The V call is TRBV5-1, the J call TRBJ2-6; TRBD1 is a possible D gene (6 bases). Germline CDR1 reads SGHRS; CDR2 reads YFSETQ. This CDR3 is 18 amino acids long. V dropped 4 bases and J dropped 0 bases, with 17 bases sitting between them. CDR3 sequence: CASSLGRGIGSGANVLTF. CDR3 DNA sequence: TGCGCCAGCAGCCTGGGCAGGGGAATTGGCTCTGGGGCCAACGTCCTGACTTTC.

The CDR3 is CASSATTSFRDEQYF. CDR3 nucleotide sequence: TGTGCCAGCAGCGCAACGACAAGTTTCAGGGACGAGCAGTACTTC. This rearrangement joins TRBV2 to TRBJ2-7; tentatively, D is TRBD1 (5 bases). V lost 6 bases, J lost 5 bases, and 20 bases lay in between. The CDR3 loop spans 15 amino acids. CDR1 is SNHLY, CDR2 FYNNEI, per germline.

This clone was counted only a few times. The chain has TRBV29-1 and TRBJ2-1; no clear D. Germline V gene lookup returns CDR1 SQVTM and CDR2 ANQGSEA. The CDR3 runs to 15 residues. V was pared by 4 bases and J by 6 bases, with 19 bases between. CDR3 in DNA: TGCAGCGTTGCATTTCTGACTCATCAGTCCAATGAGCAGTTCTTC. This translates into CSVAFLTHQSNEQFF.

This clone was recorded only once. The chain couples TRBV7-6 to TRBJ2-1; 10 bases line up with TRBD2. The CDR3 contains 18 residues. The V gene's germline CDR1 is SGHVS and CDR2 FNYEAQ. After removal of 1 base from V and 10 bases from J, the junction contained 16 bases not matched to a gene. The CDR3 DNA reads TGTGCCAGCAGCTTAGTGGAGAGGATTTCCGGGACTAGCGTCGAGCAGTTCTTC. This codes for CASSLVERISGTSVEQFF.

This clone was seen a handful of times. The rearrangement uses TRBV6-5 and TRBJ2-2, with D possibly matching TRBD2 (6 bases). Germline CDR1 is MNHEY and CDR2 is SVGAGI. This CDR3 comprises 14 residues. V shed 5 bases and J shed 1 base, with 8 bases lying between them. This CDR3 is CASSTTRNTGELFF. The DNA of the CDR3 is TGTGCCAGCAGTACGACTAGGAACACCGGGGAGCTGTTTTTT.

This clone was observed a handful of times. The rearrangement uses TRBV29-1 and TRBJ2-5, with D perhaps TRBD1 or TRBD2 (5 bases each). There are 12 residues in the CDR3. V lost 3 bases and J 7 bases, leaving 12 bases between the germline ends. From germline, CDR1 is SQVTM and CDR2 ANQGSEA. The CDR3 here is CSVDRVGGTQYF. As DNA, the CDR3 is TGCAGCGTTGACAGGGTTGGGGGGACCCAGTACTTC. Drawing the rest from reference TRBV29-1 and TRBJ2-5, the complete variable domain is SAVISQKPSRDICQRGTSLTIQCQVDSQVTMMFWYRQQPGQSLTLIATANQGSEATYESGFVIDKFPISRPNLTFSTLTVSNMSPEDSSIYLCSVDRVGGTQYFGPGTRLLVL.

This chain joins TRBV5-1 and TRBJ2-7, with TRBD1 identical over 7 bases. J was trimmed by 3 bases and V by 2 bases; bases with no gene match: 11. The CDR3 runs to 16 residues. Per germline, CDR1 SGHRS and CDR2 YFSETQ. CDR3 protein: CASSLQGTALGYEQYF. The CDR3 DNA reads as TGCGCCAGCAGCTTACAGGGGACCGCGCTCGGCTACGAGCAGTACTTC.

This clone was seen a handful of times. The V gene is TRBV19, the J gene TRBJ2-3; the D call may be TRBD1 or TRBD2 (6 bases each). CDR3 length: 16 residues. Germline V gene lookup returns CDR1 LNHDA and CDR2 SQIVND (reference sequence). Trimming shortened V by 3 bases and J by 4 bases, and 17 bases separated the two germline ends. This CDR3 is CASSIRGLRAPDTQYF. DNA for the CDR3: TGTGCCAGTAGTATCAGGGGACTCAGAGCCCCAGATACGCAGTATTTT.

The V call is TRBV7-9, the J call TRBJ2-3; 9 bases fit TRBD1. Trimming removed 9 bases from V and 3 bases from J; junction bases left unmatched: 10. This CDR3 comprises 15 residues. CDR1 is SEHNR and CDR2 is FQNEAQ in the germline V gene (reference sequence). The chain's CDR3 is CARIRDRERTDTQYF. Written as DNA, the CDR3 is TGTGCCAGAATCCGGGACAGGGAGCGGACAGATACGCAGTATTTT.

This sequence joins TRBV7-9 and TRBJ1-2; 7 bases agree with TRBD1. The CDR3 is 15 amino acids. The trim removed 5 bases at V and 4 bases at J, leaving 10 bases unmatched. Germline V gives CDR1 SEHNR, CDR2 FQNEAQ (reference sequence). In DNA form, the CDR3 reads TGTGCCAGCAGCCACGGGGACAGAGGAGGCTATGGCTACACCTTC. Translation: CASSHGDRGGYGYTF.

This chain joins TRBV30 and TRBJ1-1, with a weak D call TRBD1 (5 bases). The germline V gene encodes CDR1 GTSNPN and CDR2 SVGIG (reference sequence). V was shortened by 3 bases and J by 5 bases, with 13 bases between the two germline ends. The CDR3 has 13 residues. CDR3 in amino acids: CAWRFGRGTEAFF. Here the CDR3 DNA reads TGTGCCTGGAGATTCGGGAGGGGAACTGAAGCTTTCTTT. The variable domain in full, with the rest retrieved from reference TRBV30 and TRBJ1-1, is SQTIHQWPATLVQPVGSPLSLECTVEGTSNPNLYWYRQAAGRGLQLLFYSVGIGQISSEVPQNLSASRPQDRQFILSSKKLLLSDSGFYLCAWRFGRGTEAFFGQGTRLTVV.

The rearrangement joins TRBV5-1 to TRBJ2-5, with D possibly being TRBD1 or TRBD2 (5 bases each). CDR1 is SGHRS and CDR2 is YFSETQ in the germline V gene. The CDR3 is 14 residues long. With 4 bases removed from V and 5 bases from J, the gap between germline ends came to 15 bases. The CDR3 protein is CASSPGRVGETQYF. CDR3 bases: TGCGCCAGCAGCCCGGGACGAGTGGGGGAGACCCAGTACTTC.

The rearrangement joins TRBV11-2 to TRBJ2-7, with TRBD1 matching 9 bases. Germline lookup yields CDR1 SGHAT and CDR2 FQNNGV. The CDR3 runs 15 residues. Germline trimming cut 5 bases from V and 4 bases from J; bases unmatched to any gene: 9. As DNA, the CDR3 is TGTGCCAGCAGCCGTCGGGACAGGGAGGCGTACGAGCAGTACTTC. It encodes CASSRRDREAYEQYF.

The chain links TRBV27 to TRBJ2-1; weak D call: TRBD2 (5 bases). This CDR3 region has 15 residues. The V gene lost 4 bases and the J gene lost 2 bases, with 12 bases spanning the gap. Looked up from germline, CDR1 is MNHEY and CDR2 is SMNVEV (reference sequence). The chain's CDR3 is CASSSTGMTYNEQFF. The DNA of the CDR3 is TGTGCCAGCAGTTCCACCGGGATGACCTACAATGAGCAGTTCTTC.

The chain is built from TRBV5-1 and TRBJ1-1; D is ambiguous. Germline assignment: CDR1 SGHRS and CDR2 YFSETQ. V lost 0 bases, J lost 3 bases, and 9 bases lay in between. The CDR3 length is 14 residues. The CDR3 loop reads CASSLGGVDTEAFF. The CDR3 region has the DNA TGCGCCAGCAGCTTGGGTGGGGTCGACACTGAAGCTTTCTTT.

This rearrangement joins TRBV18 to TRBJ2-2; D gene ambiguous. Germline CDR1 KGHSH, CDR2 LQKENI. This CDR3 contains 11 residues. V lost 6 bases and J 1 base, leaving 0 bases between the germline ends. The CDR3 reads CASSNTGELFF. In DNA form, the CDR3 reads TGTGCCAGCTCGAACACCGGGGAGCTGTTTTTT.

This clone was counted only a few times. The gene calls are TRBV2 and TRBJ2-5, with 7 bases matching TRBD1. J gave up 7 bases and V 5 bases, and 7 bases lay outside the gene matches. This CDR3 has 13 amino acids. CDR1 is SNHLY and CDR2 is FYNNEI in the germline V gene. CDR3 region: CASSSDRAGTQYF. CDR3 nucleotides: TGTGCCAGCAGTTCAGACAGGGCTGGGACCCAGTACTTC.

The chain has TRBV9 and TRBJ2-1; 7 positions agree with TRBD2. J lost 0 bases, V lost 0 bases, and 3 bases had no gene match. The length of the CDR3 is 16 residues. CDR1 and CDR2 (germline): SGDLS, YYNGEE. The CDR3 bases are TGTGCCAGCAGCGTAGGGCGGACTAGCTCCTACAATGAGCAGTTCTTC. Translated, it gives CASSVGRTSSYNEQFF.

V gene TRBV7-3 combines with J gene TRBJ2-5, with TRBD2 as a possible D gene (6 bases). Germline loops: CDR1 SGHTA, CDR2 FQGTGA. V lost 1 base and J lost 5, with 8 bases in between. The CDR3 contains 13 residues. The DNA for the CDR3 is TGTGCCAGCAGCTTAAATGGGAGGGAGACCCAGTACTTC. Its translation is CASSLNGRETQYF.